The rows below give T cell receptor beta chains drawn from one sample of a study of CD4 T cell repertoires in COVID-19. Assay used: immunoSEQ multiplex PCR; TCRdb lists only in-frame clones, some missing. This sample has several thousand clones; approximately 80% occur once, and the top ten carry 2% to 2.5%. The sample here was effector memory CD4+ T cells from blood, taken before the COVID-19 pandemic. The source of these receptors is a human donor who had COVID-19. Both conserved end residues are part of each CDR3. Fields, in order: V gene, J gene, D gene, clone size, CDR3 protein, CDR3 DNA. A D gene is named only where the DNA matches it firmly. Not all rows give a size; the values are once, few, many and, for expanded clones, a class.

TRBV11-2	TRBJ1-6	TRBD1	.	CASSRGQTNSPLHF	TGTGCCAGCAGCCGGGGACAGACAAATTCACCCCTCCACTTT
TRBV25-1	TRBJ1-3	.	.	CASSGRGGAWNTIYF	TGTGCCAGCAGTGGTCGAGGGGGGGCGTGGAACACCATATATTTT
TRBV28	TRBJ2-1	TRBD2	.	CASSGRNRNEQFF	TGTGCCAGCAGCGGGAGGAATCGCAATGAGCAGTTCTTC
TRBV2	TRBJ1-6	TRBD1	medium-sized	CASRGQGNSPLHF	TGTGCCAGCAGGGGACAGGGGAATTCACCCCTCCACTTT
TRBV10-2	TRBJ2-1	.	.	CASQGWGDGYNEQFF	TGCGCCAGCCAGGGGTGGGGCGACGGCTACAATGAGCAGTTCTTC
TRBV6-6	TRBJ2-7	.	.	CASSYSQGQNEQYF	TGTGCCAGCAGTTACTCTCAGGGCCAAAACGAGCAGTACTTC
TRBV5-1	TRBJ2-7	TRBD1	.	CASSSDRAIHEQYF	TGCGCCAGCAGCTCGGACAGGGCCATACACGAGCAGTACTTC
TRBV5-1	TRBJ2-7	.	.	CASSPPSRGGAGEQYF	TGCGCCAGCAGCCCCCCTAGTCGAGGGGGGGCGGGCGAGCAGTACTTC
TRBV9	TRBJ1-5	.	.	CASSVLRTDNQPQHF	TGTGCCAGCAGCGTCCTGAGGACAGATAATCAGCCCCAGCATTTT
TRBV7-6	TRBJ2-2	TRBD2	.	CASSLLAVDTGELFF	TGTGCCAGCAGCTTACTAGCGGTCGACACCGGGGAGCTGTTTTTT
TRBV7-3	TRBJ1-1	.	.	CASSLKPGVPEAFF	TGTGCCAGCAGCTTAAAACCAGGGGTCCCTGAAGCTTTCTTT
TRBV28	TRBJ1-5	.	few	CASSTGTTSNQPQHF	TGTGCCAGCAGTACCGGGACAACTAGCAATCAGCCCCAGCATTTT
TRBV19	TRBJ2-1	.	.	CASSRQEVKNEQFF	TGTGCCAGTAGTCGACAGGAAGTGAAAAATGAGCAGTTCTTC
TRBV11-3	TRBJ2-1	.	.	CASSLHSGVYNEQFF	TGTGCCAGCAGCTTGCACTCGGGGGTCTACAATGAGCAGTTCTTC
TRBV5-1	TRBJ2-1	TRBD1	.	CASRQGQGTYNEQFF	TGCGCCAGCAGACAGGGACAGGGAACCTACAATGAGCAGTTCTTC
TRBV28	TRBJ1-3	.	.	CASRPQGVGNTIYF	TGTGCCAGCAGACCACAGGGAGTTGGAAACACCATATATTTT
TRBV9	TRBJ2-5	TRBD2	once	CASTKAGEQETQYF	TGTGCCAGCACGAAGGCGGGGGAGCAAGAGACCCAGTACTTC
TRBV5-5	TRBJ2-5	TRBD2	.	CASSPGVQRGGRGETQYF	TGTGCCAGCAGCCCTGGGGTACAGCGGGGGGGCCGAGGGGAGACCCAGTACTTC
TRBV18	TRBJ1-2	.	.	CASSPELRGGDYGYTF	TGTGCCAGCTCACCAGAACTTCGAGGGGGGGACTATGGCTACACCTTC
TRBV28	TRBJ2-4	.	.	CASSPLRNLAKNIQYF	TGTGCCAGCAGTCCCCTCAGGAACCTAGCCAAAAACATTCAGTACTTC
TRBV9	TRBJ2-1	TRBD2	.	CASSVGGGAYNEQFF	TGTGCCAGCAGCGTAGGCGGGGGGGCCTACAATGAGCAGTTCTTC
TRBV5-8	TRBJ1-2	.	.	CASSPDSTLYGYTF	TGTGCCAGCAGCCCTGACAGCACCCTCTATGGCTACACCTTC
TRBV6-1	TRBJ2-7	.	once	CASTPGSDYEQYF	TGTGCCAGCACTCCCGGGTCTGACTACGAGCAGTACTTC
TRBV10-3	TRBJ2-7	TRBD2	once	CAITPGLEGSEQYF	TGTGCCATCACTCCTGGACTAGAGGGAAGCGAGCAGTACTTC
TRBV18	TRBJ2-3	.	.	CASSPSGGDTQYF	TGTGCCAGCTCACCTTCTGGCGGAGATACGCAGTATTTT